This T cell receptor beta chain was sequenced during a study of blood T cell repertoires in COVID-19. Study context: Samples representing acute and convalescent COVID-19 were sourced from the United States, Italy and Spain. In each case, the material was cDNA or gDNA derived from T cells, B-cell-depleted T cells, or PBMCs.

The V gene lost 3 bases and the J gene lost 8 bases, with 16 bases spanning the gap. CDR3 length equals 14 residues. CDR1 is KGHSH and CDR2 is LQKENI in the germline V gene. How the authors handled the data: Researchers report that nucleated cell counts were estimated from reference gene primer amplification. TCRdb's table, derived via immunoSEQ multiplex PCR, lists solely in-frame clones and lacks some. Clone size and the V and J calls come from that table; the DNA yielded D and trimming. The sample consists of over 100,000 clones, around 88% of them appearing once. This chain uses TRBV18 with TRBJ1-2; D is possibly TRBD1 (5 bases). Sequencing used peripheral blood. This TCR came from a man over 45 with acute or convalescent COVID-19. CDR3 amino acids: CASSPFPGRIGYTF. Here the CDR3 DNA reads TGTGCCAGCTCACCCTTCCCAGGGAGGATCGGCTACACCTTC.